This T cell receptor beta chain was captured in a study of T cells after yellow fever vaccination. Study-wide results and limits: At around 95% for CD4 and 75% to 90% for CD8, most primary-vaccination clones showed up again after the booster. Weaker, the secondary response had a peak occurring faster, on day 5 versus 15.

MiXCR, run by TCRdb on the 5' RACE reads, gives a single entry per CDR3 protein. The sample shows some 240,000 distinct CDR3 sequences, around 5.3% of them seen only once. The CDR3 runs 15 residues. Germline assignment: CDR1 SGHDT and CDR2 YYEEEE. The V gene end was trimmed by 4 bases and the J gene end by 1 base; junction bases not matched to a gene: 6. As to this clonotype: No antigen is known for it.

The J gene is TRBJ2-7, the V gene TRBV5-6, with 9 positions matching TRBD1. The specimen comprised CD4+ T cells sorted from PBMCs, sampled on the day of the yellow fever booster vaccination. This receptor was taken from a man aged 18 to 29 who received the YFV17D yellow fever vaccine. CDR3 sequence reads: CASSGGQGNSYEQYV. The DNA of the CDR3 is TGTGCCAGCAGCGGGGGACAGGGAAATTCCTACGAGCAGTACGTC.